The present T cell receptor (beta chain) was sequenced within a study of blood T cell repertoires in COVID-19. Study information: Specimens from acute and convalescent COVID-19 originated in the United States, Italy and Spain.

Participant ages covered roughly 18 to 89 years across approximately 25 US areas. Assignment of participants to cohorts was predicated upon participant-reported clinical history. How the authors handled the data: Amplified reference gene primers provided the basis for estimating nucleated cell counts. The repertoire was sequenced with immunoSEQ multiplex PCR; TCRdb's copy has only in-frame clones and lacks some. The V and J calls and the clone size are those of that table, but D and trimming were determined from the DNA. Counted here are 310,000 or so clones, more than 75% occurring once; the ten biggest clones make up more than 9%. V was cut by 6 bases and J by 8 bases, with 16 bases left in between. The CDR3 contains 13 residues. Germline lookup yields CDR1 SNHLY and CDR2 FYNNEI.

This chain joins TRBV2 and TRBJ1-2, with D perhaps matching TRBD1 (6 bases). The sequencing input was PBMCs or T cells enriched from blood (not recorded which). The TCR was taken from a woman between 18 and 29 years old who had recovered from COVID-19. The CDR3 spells CASRPGAGEGYTF. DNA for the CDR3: TGTGCCAGCAGACCCGGGGCAGGGGAGGGCTACACCTTC.